This record concerns one T cell receptor (beta chain) sequence. The data stem from a study of blood T cell repertoires in COVID-19. Study context: PBMCs, B-cell-depleted T cells, or T cells were the source of the cDNA or gDNA that made up the material.

Trimming cost V 0 bases and J 2 bases, with 8 bases left between them. The germline V gene has CDR1 LGHNA and CDR2 YNFKEQ. CDR3 length equals 15 residues. As processed by the authors: For nucleated cells, counts were estimated from reference gene primer amplification. Using immunoSEQ multiplex PCR, the repertoire was profiled, and TCRdb retains in-frame clones only, with some absent. Clone size and V and J calls were adopted from that table, with D and trimming inferred from the DNA. The sample has around 170,000 clones, about 89% seen once. The rearrangement joins TRBV4-2 to TRBJ2-1; D perhaps matches TRBD2 (5 bases). The sequenced material came from peripheral blood. The clonotype originates from a man in his late teens or twenties who had recovered from COVID-19. Here the CDR3 DNA reads TGTGCCAGCAGCCAAGATGGAGGCACCTACAATGAGCAGTTCTTC. As protein: CASSQDGGTYNEQFF.